This T cell receptor beta chain was profiled in a study of T cells after yellow fever vaccination. The study's findings and limits: The booster response re-showed most primary clones: approximately 97% CD4, almost 90% CD8.

Germline lookup yields CDR1 LNHDA and CDR2 SQIVND (reference sequence). The CDR3 is made up of 12 amino acids. V lost 5 bases to trimming and J lost 4 bases, with 7 bases between them. TCR cDNA, made by 5'RACE template switching, carried an added universal primer site and UMIs. TCRdb re-derived calls from the 5' RACE reads in MiXCR, one entry per CDR3 protein. The table includes some 260,000 distinct CDR3 sequences, about 5.2% detected once. Points on this clonotype: The target antigen is unknown.

Here the sequenced sample was CD4+ T cells sorted from PBMCs, taken on the day of the yellow fever booster vaccination. The TCR originated in a man between 18 and 29 years old who received the YFV17D yellow fever vaccine. The rearrangement joins TRBV19 to TRBJ2-3; D not certain. The CDR3, as DNA: TGTGCCAGTAGTTCCACCTCAGATACGCAGTATTTT. As protein: CASSSTSDTQYF.